This record covers a single TCR beta chain. Its target is not known. This entry belongs to a study of T cell repertoires in cytomegalovirus infection. TCRdb reanalysed the reads using MiXCR and keeps one entry per CDR3 protein. The sample yields 450,000 to 600,000 distinct CDR3 sequences, about 42% seen once. This CDR3 contains 16 residues. The germline V and J ends were trimmed by 1 base and 0 bases, with 10 bases remaining between them. The germline gives CDR1 MNHNS, CDR2 SASEGT. The clonotype originates from a human donor in good health (CMV status not recorded). Some clones in this sample may be carry-over from other donors' samples. The chain uses TRBV6-1 and TRBJ1-3; D gene uncertain. This sample comprised cultured PBMCs, obtained from culture after CMV antigen stimulation. CDR3 nucleotides: TGTGCCAGCAGTGAAGGTTACGGTTACTCTGGAAACACCATATATTTT. This translates into CASSEGYGYSGNTIYF.